This entry lists 19 T cell receptor beta chains sequenced from one sample in a study of blood T cell repertoires in COVID-19. Generated by immunoSEQ multiplex PCR, the TCRdb table keeps only in-frame clones and is missing some. The data contain 200,000 to 250,000 clones, about 88% of them seen just once; the ten biggest clones take up roughly 2.7%. Input material: PBMCs or T cells enriched from blood (not recorded which). These receptors all come from a woman aged 25 to 45 who had recovered from COVID-19.

This clone was seen once. This chain connects TRBV4-2 to TRBJ1-1; 7 positions agree with TRBD1. Per the germline V gene, CDR1 is LGHNA and CDR2 is YNFKEQ. After removal of 1 base from V and 10 bases from J, the junction contained 6 bases not matched to a gene. The CDR3 spans 13 residues. The CDR3 sequence is CASSQVGGEGAFF. The DNA of the CDR3 is TGTGCCAGCAGCCAAGTAGGGGGCGAGGGAGCTTTCTTT.

This rearrangement joins TRBV19 to TRBJ1-1; no firm D call. This CDR3 has 13 amino acids. V gave up 2 bases and J gave up 8 bases, with 12 bases separating them. Germline-derived CDR1 and CDR2 are LNHDA and SQIVND (reference sequence). The CDR3: CASSIPRGTEAFF. The CDR3 bases are TGTGCCAGTAGTATACCTCGAGGAACCGAAGCTTTCTTT.

The J gene is TRBJ1-2, the V gene TRBV12-3 or TRBV12-4; a weak D match, TRBD1 (5 bases). Trimming removed 9 bases from V and 0 bases from J, with 11 bases in between. The CDR3 has 13 amino acids. CDR3 sequence: CASSWGANYGYTF. CDR3 DNA sequence: TGTGCCAGTTCCTGGGGGGCTAACTATGGCTACACCTTC.

V is TRBV29-1 and J is TRBJ1-1, with D perhaps matching TRBD1 (5 bases). Trimming cost V 6 bases and J 4 bases, with 15 bases left between them. The V gene's germline CDR1 is SQVTM and CDR2 ANQGSEA. This CDR3 comprises 13 residues. CDR3 sequence: CSVGHIGGTEAFF. The CDR3 DNA reads TGCAGCGTCGGACACATCGGCGGCACTGAAGCTTTCTTT.

The rearrangement uses TRBV11-2 and TRBJ2-7, with 14 bases that match TRBD2. The trim removed 2 bases at V and 4 bases at J, leaving 10 bases unmatched. The CDR3 runs 18 residues. Germline lookup yields CDR1 SGHAT and CDR2 FQNNGV. Here the CDR3 DNA reads TGTGCCAGCAGCTTACTTTCCCGGACTAGCGGGGGGCTATACGAGCAGTACTTC. It translates to CASSLLSRTSGGLYEQYF.

This clone appeared once. The DNA of the CDR3 is TGCAGCGTTTTTTCCCCAGGTTGGTACGAGCAGTACTTC. This gives the protein CSVFSPGWYEQYF. The chain links TRBV29-1 to TRBJ2-7; D unclear. V shed 5 bases and J shed 4 bases, with 15 bases lying between them. The CDR3 runs to 13 residues. Germline V lookup: CDR1 SQVTM, CDR2 ANQGSEA.

The chain carries TRBV7-2 and TRBJ2-1, with no clear D. The V end was cut by 3 bases, the J end by 9 bases, with 15 bases between. CDR3 size: 14 residues. Germline V lookup: CDR1 SGHTA, CDR2 FQGNSA. The CDR3 reads CASSLGQRVSEQFF. The DNA for the CDR3 is TGTGCCAGCAGCTTGGGCCAAAGAGTCAGTGAGCAGTTCTTC.

This clone appeared a single time. J is TRBJ2-3 and V is TRBV3-1 (or the pseudogene TRBV3-2), with 14 bases fitting TRBD2. This CDR3 is built from 17 residues. V lost 1 base and J lost 4; bases outside the gene matches: 4. Germline values: CDR1 LGHDT, CDR2 YNNKEL (reference sequence). CDR3 protein: CASSQALTSGGADTQYF. The CDR3 DNA reads TGTGCCAGCAGCCAAGCCTTGACTAGCGGGGGGGCAGATACGCAGTATTTT.

CDR3 amino acids: CASSQEITKNTEAFF. In nucleotides, the CDR3 is TGTGCCAGCAGCCAAGAAATAACTAAGAACACTGAAGCTTTCTTT. The rearrangement joins TRBV4-2 to TRBJ1-1; unclear D gene. The CDR3 spans 15 residues. The germline gives CDR1 LGHNA, CDR2 YNFKEQ. The V end lost 0 bases, the J end lost 1 base, and 9 bases lay between the germline ends.

The chain combines TRBV5-4 with TRBJ1-2, with D tentatively TRBD1 (6 bases). V dropped 0 bases and J dropped 1 base, with 7 bases sitting between them. Germline CDR1 reads SGHNT; CDR2 reads YYREEE (reference sequence). CDR3 size: 14 residues. CDR3 sequence: CASSLAGDNYGYTF. In nucleotides, the CDR3 is TGTGCCAGCAGCTTGGCAGGGGATAACTATGGCTACACCTTC. Filled out from reference TRBV5-4 and TRBJ1-2, the complete variable domain reads ETGVTQSPTHLIKTRGQQVTLRCSSQSGHNTVSWYQQALGQGPQFIFQYYREEENGRGNFPPRFSGLQFPNYSSELNVNALELDDSALYLCASSLAGDNYGYTFGSGTRLTVV.

The CDR3 region is CASSRRAGVDEAFF. The CDR3 DNA follows: TGTGCCAGCAGCCGTCGAGCAGGGGTAGATGAAGCTTTCTTT. J is TRBJ1-1 and V is TRBV3-1 (or the pseudogene TRBV3-2); possible D gene TRBD1, 6 bases. CDR1 LGHDT and CDR2 YNNKEL come from the germline V gene (reference sequence). V was shortened by 4 bases and J by 7 bases, with 16 bases between the two germline ends. This CDR3 contains 14 residues.

This sequence joins TRBV27 and TRBJ1-1; 10 bases are a match to TRBD1. The CDR3 has 14 amino acids. Germline CDR1 reads MNHEY; CDR2 reads SMNVEV (reference sequence). Unmatched junction bases numbered 5, after V lost 2 bases and J lost 8 bases. For the CDR3, the DNA is TGTGCCAGCAGTTTAATAGGGACAGGGGCCGAAGCTTTCTTT. Amino acids: CASSLIGTGAEAFF.

The chain carries TRBV9 and TRBJ1-4; D gene ambiguous. From germline, CDR1 is SGDLS and CDR2 YYNGEE. V shed 2 bases and J shed 0 bases, with 11 bases lying between them. The CDR3 has 16 amino acids. In DNA form, the CDR3 reads TGTGCCAGCAGCGTGATGCCATCAGCAACTAATGAAAAACTGTTTTTT. This translates into CASSVMPSATNEKLFF.

The chain has TRBV5-6 and TRBJ2-2; 10 nucleotides line up with TRBD2. Germline-derived CDR1 and CDR2 are SGHDT and YYEEEE. V shed 2 bases, J shed 7 bases, and the junction held 5 bases outside the gene matches. This CDR3 has 15 amino acids. DNA for the CDR3: TGTGCCAGCAGCTTTATAGCGGGGGGAGACGGGGAGCTGTTTTTT. This encodes CASSFIAGGDGELFF.

This chain's CDR3 is CASSLPQGKYEQYF. Here the CDR3 DNA reads TGTGCCAGCAGCTTACCCCAGGGAAAATACGAGCAGTACTTC. The V and J genes are TRBV7-2 and TRBJ2-7; maybe TRBD1 (5 bases). Germline CDR1 and CDR2: SGHTA and FQGNSA. V was clipped by 2 bases and J by 4 bases, with 12 bases between them. The CDR3 is made up of 14 amino acids.

This clone was recorded once. The chain recombines TRBV2 with TRBJ1-4; no clear D. Germline CDR1 is SNHLY and CDR2 is FYNNEI. The CDR3 extends over 15 amino acids. V lost 3 bases to trimming and J lost 0 bases, with 8 bases between them. The CDR3 region is CASSEKRSTNEKLFF. The CDR3 nucleotides read TGTGCCAGCAGTGAGAAGCGTTCAACTAATGAAAAACTGTTTTTT.

V is TRBV5-1 and J is TRBJ1-6, with 10 bases that match TRBD1. The germline CDR1 and CDR2 sequences are SGHRS and YFSETQ. V was pared by 0 bases and J by 9 bases, with 3 bases of the junction left unmatched. This CDR3 contains 15 residues. Here the CDR3 DNA reads TGCGCCAGCAGCTTGGCCCGGGACAGGGGTTCACCCCTCCACTTT. Residues: CASSLARDRGSPLHF.

The chain has TRBV5-1 and TRBJ1-1; the match to TRBD1 covers 7 bases. V gave up 3 bases and J gave up 4 bases; unmatched junction bases: 6. Germline-derived CDR1 and CDR2 are SGHRS and YFSETQ. The CDR3 has 14 amino acids. CDR3 sequence: CASSSLDRATEAFF. The CDR3 nucleotides read TGCGCCAGCAGCTCACTTGACAGGGCCACTGAAGCTTTCTTT.

In its sample, this clone was seen once. This chain joins TRBV5-6 and TRBJ2-5, with 11 bases matching TRBD2. The CDR3 contains 15 residues. The J segment lost 4 bases and the V segment lost 0 bases, leaving 2 bases of the junction unmatched. CDR1 and CDR2 (germline): SGHDT, YYEEEE. The CDR3 protein is CASSLVLAGGETQYF. The CDR3 DNA is TGTGCCAGCAGCTTGGTCCTAGCGGGGGGAGAGACCCAGTACTTC.